This T cell receptor (beta chain) was captured in a study of CD8 T cells in ankylosing spondylitis. Points from the study as a whole: It appeared that ankylosing spondylitis blood was characterized by a TCR beta motif of 8 or 9 highly homologous variants.

MiXCR was run by TCRdb on the 5' RACE reads, yielding one entry per CDR3 protein. The sample has about 480,000 distinct CDR3 sequences, roughly 17% seen once. This CDR3 is 13 amino acids long. Germline CDR1 and CDR2: SEHNR and FQNEAQ (reference sequence). Deletions cut 0 bases from V and 6 bases from J, with 8 bases between. This clonotype was seen a handful of times. Its antigen is unknown. Input material: blood, either unsorted or a sorted T cell fraction (not recorded which). The chain uses TRBV7-9 and TRBJ1-1; D is unclear. The clonotype was recovered from a male donor with ankylosing spondylitis. CDR3 amino acids: CASSLAGWAEAFF. The CDR3 nucleotides are TGTGCCAGCAGCTTAGCGGGCTGGGCTGAAGCTTTCTTT.